This TCR beta chain was recovered during a study of blood T cell repertoires in COVID-19. In the original processing: Scientists estimated how many nucleated cells there were by amplifying reference gene primers. Generated by immunoSEQ multiplex PCR, the TCRdb table keeps only in-frame clones and is missing some. V and J calls and clone size are those listed in that table; D and trimming were worked out from the DNA. The table includes approximately 210,000 clones, roughly 79% detected once. Cohort assignment relied on participant-reported clinical history. Sequencing was performed on PBMCs or T cells enriched from blood (not recorded which). The sequence derives from a woman in her fifties or sixties with acute COVID-19.

CDR3 sequence: CASSRTSGRYNEQFF. The CDR3 nucleotides read TGTGCCAGCAGCCGTACTAGCGGCAGATACAATGAGCAGTTCTTC. V is TRBV6-5 and J is TRBJ2-1; 8 positions match TRBD2. V was clipped by 6 bases and J by 4 bases; unmatched bases: 8. CDR1 and CDR2 (germline): MNHEY, SVGAGI. This CDR3 comprises 15 residues.